Here is one T cell receptor (beta chain) with its context. No antigen is known for it. The sample comes from a study of shared clonotypes between healthy human individuals. About the study: Participating donors consisted of a couple of women and a few men aged 18 to 49.

General observations from the study: Sampling used blood alone; tissue repertoires probably differ. On the whole, naive subsets had larger estimated richness than memory subsets had.

This CDR3 region has 16 residues. V lost 4 bases and J lost 3, with 16 bases in between. Germline CDR1 reads SGHDT; CDR2 reads YYEEEE. In the original analysis: As immunoSEQ supplied junction-only sequences (without quality scores), filtering differed. Some clones are missing from TCRdb's copy, which holds only in-frame ones; the method was immunoSEQ multiplex PCR. D and trimming come from the DNA, and the V and J calls and clone size come from that table. The table has approximately 1,500,000 clones, roughly 97% seen once. Sequencing was carried out using naive CD4+ T cells sorted from blood. Subset denoted: CD45RA+ positively selected. The J gene is TRBJ1-4, the V gene TRBV5-6, with no clear D. The TCR sequence derives from a young man in good health. In DNA form, the CDR3 reads TGTGCCAGCAGCGGCGCGCTTACCGGGTCTAATGAAAAACTGTTTTTT. This translates into CASSGALTGSNEKLFF.